Sequencing of this T cell receptor beta chain was carried out in a study of blood T cells in healthy people across ages. Study-level results: Any conclusive comparison of naive versus antigen-experienced cells was prevented by using unsorted PBMCs.

Together with a sample-barcoded 5' primer, a J-beta primer mix was included in a second PCR lasting 7 to 11 cycles. Each cDNA molecule was tagged by a template-switch adaptor with 12 random nucleotides. Each of the samples gave a minimum of 2.5 million paired-end reads that contained CDR3. TCRdb used MiXCR to reprocess the 5' RACE reads, holding one entry per CDR3 protein. Of over 1.5 million distinct CDR3 sequences listed, about 50% are singletons. This CDR3 contains 17 residues. As concerns this clonotype: Its antigen remains unidentified.

Material: blood. This clonotype was obtained from a woman in her 40s in good health. The chain uses TRBV21-1 and TRBJ2-7. TRBV21-1 is deemed a pseudogene. The CDR3 bases are TGTGCCAGCAGCAAAGTGTGTGCGACACCCCGCTCCTACGAGCAGTACTTC. This translates into CASSKVCATPRSYEQYF.